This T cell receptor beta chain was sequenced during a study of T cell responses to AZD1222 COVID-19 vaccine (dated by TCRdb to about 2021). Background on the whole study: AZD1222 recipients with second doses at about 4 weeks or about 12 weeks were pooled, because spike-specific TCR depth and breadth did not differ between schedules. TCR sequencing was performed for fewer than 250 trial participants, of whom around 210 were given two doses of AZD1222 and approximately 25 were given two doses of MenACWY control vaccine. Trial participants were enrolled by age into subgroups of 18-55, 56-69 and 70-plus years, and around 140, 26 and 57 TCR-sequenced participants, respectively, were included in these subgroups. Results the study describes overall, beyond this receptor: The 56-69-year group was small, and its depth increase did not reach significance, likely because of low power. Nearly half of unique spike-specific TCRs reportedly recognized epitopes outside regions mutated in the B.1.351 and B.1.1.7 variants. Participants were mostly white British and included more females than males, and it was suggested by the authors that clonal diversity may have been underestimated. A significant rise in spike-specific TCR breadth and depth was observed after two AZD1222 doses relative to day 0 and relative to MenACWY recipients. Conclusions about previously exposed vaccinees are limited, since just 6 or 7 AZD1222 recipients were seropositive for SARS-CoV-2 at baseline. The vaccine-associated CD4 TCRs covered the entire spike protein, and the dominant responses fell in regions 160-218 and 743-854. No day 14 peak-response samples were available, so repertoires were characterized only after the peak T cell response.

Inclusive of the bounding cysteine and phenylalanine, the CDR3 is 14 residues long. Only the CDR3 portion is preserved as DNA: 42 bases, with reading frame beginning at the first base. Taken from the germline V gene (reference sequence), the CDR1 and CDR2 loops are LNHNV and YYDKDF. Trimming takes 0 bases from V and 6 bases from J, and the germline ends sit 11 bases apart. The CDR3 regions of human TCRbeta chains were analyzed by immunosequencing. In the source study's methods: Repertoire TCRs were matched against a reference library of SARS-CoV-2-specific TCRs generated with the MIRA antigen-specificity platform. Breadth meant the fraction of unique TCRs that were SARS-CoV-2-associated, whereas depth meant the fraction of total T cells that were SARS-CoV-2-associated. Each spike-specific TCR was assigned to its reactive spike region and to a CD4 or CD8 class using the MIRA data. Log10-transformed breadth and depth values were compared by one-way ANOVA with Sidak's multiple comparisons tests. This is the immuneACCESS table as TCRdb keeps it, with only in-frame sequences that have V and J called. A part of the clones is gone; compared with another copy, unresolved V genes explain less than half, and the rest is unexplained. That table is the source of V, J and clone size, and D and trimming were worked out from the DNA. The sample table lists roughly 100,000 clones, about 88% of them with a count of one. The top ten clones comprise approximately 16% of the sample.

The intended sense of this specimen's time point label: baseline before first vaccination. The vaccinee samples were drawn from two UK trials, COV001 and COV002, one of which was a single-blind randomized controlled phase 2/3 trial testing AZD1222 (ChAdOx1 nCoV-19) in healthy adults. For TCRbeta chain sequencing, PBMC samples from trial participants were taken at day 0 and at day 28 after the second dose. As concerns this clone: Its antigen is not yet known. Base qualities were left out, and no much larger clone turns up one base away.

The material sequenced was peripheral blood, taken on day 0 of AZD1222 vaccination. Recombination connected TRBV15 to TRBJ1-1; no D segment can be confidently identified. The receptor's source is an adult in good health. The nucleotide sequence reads TGTGCCACCAGCAGAGACGCCGACCGGCCTGAAGCTTTCTTT. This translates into CATSRDADRPEAFF.